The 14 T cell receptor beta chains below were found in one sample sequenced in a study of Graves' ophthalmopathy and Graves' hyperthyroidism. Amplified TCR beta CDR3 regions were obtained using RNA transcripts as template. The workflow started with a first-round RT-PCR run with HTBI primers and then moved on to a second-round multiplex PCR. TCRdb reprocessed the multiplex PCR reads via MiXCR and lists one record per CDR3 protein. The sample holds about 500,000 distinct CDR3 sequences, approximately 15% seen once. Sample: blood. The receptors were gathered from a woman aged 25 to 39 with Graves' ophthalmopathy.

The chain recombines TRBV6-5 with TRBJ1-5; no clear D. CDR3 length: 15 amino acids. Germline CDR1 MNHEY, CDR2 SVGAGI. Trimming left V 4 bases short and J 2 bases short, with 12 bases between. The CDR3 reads CASSSGEAGNQPQHF. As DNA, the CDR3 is TGTGCCAGCAGTTCTGGTGAGGCCGGCAATCAGCCCCAGCATTTT.

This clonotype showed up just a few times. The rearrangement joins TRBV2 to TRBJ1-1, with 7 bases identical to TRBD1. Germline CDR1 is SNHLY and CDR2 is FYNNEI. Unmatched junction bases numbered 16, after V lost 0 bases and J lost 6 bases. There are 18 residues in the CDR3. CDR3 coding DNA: TGTGCCAGCAGTGAAGCGAGGGGGGCAGGGGGAAGTAAGGCTGAAGCTTTCTTT. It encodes CASSEARGAGGSKAEAFF.

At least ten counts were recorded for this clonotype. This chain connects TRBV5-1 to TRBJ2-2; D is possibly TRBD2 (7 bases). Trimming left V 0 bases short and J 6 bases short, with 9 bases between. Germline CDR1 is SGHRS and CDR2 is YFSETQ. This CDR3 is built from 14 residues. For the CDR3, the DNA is TGCGCCAGCAGCTTGGTCGGGGGGCCCGGGGAGCTGTTTTTT. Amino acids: CASSLVGGPGELFF. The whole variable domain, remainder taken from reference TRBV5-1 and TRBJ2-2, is KAGVTQTPRYLIKTRGQQVTLSCSPISGHRSVSWYQQTPGQGLQFLFEYFSETQRNKGNFPGRFSGRQFSNSRSEMNVSTLELGDSALYLCASSLVGGPGELFFGEGSRLTVL.

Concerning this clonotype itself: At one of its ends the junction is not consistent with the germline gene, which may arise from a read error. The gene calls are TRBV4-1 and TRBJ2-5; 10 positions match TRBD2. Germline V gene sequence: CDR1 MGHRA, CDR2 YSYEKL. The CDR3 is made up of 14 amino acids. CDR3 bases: TGCGCCAGCAGCCGTCTAGCGGGGGAAGAGACCGAGTACTTC. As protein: CASSRLAGEETEYF.

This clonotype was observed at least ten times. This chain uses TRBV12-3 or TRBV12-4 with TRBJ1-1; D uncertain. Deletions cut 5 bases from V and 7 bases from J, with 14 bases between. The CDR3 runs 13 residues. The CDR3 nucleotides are TGTGCCAGCAGTCAGGCTGTTCGGGTTGAAGCTTTCTTT. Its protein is CASSQAVRVEAFF.

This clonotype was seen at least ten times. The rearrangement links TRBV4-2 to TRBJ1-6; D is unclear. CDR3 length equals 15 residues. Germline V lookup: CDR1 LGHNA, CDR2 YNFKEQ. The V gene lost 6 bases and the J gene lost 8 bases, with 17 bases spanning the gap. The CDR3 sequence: CASSQKDEVDSPLHF. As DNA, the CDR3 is TGTGCCAGCAGTCAAAAGGATGAGGTGGATTCACCCCTCCACTTT.

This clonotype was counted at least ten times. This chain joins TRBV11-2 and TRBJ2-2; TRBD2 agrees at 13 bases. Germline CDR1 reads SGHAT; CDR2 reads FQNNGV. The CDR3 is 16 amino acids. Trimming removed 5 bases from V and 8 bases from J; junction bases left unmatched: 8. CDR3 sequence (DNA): TGTGCCAGCAGCCAAAGGACTAGCGGGAGCGGTGGGGAGCTGTTTTTT. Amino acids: CASSQRTSGSGGELFF.

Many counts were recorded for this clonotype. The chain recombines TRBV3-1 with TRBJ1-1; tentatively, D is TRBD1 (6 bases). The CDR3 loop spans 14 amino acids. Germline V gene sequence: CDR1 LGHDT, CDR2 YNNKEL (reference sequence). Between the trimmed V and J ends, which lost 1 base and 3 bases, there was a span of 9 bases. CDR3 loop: CASSQVPGDTEAFF. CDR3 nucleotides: TGTGCCAGCAGCCAAGTCCCAGGGGACACTGAAGCTTTCTTT.

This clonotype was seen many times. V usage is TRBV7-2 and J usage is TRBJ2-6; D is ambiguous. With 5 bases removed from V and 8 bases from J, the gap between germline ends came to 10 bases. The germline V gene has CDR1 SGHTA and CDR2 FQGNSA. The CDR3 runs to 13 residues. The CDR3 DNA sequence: TGTGCCAGCAGCCCTTTAAGCTCCAACGTCCTGACTTTC. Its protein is CASSPLSSNVLTF.

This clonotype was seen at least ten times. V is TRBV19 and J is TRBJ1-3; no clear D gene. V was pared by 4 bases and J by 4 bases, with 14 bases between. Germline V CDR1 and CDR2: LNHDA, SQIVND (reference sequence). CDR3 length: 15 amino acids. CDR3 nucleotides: TGTGCCAGTAGTAAAGGTGACTTTGCCGGAAACACCATATATTTT. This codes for CASSKGDFAGNTIYF.

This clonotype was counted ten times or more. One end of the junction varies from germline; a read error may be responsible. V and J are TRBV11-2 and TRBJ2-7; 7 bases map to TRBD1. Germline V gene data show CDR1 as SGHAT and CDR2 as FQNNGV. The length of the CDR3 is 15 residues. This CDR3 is CACSFDRDFYDEQYF. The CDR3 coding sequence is TGTGCCTGCAGCTTTGACAGGGATTTCTACGACGAGCAGTACTTC.

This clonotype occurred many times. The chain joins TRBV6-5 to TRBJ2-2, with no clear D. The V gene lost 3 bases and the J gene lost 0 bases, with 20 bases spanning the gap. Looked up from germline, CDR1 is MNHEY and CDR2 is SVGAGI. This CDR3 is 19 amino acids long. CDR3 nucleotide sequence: TGTGCCAGCAGTTATTCCGGGTCCTTGGGCCCGACGAACACCGGGGAGCTGTTTTTT. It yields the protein CASSYSGSLGPTNTGELFF.

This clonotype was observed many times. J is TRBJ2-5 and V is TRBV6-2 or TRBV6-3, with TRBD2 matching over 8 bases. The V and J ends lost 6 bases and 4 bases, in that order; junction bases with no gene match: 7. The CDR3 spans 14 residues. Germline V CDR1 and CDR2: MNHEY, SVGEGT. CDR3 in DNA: TGTGCCAGCAGACTAGCGGCGCGGAGAGAGACCCAGTACTTC. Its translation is CASRLAARRETQYF.

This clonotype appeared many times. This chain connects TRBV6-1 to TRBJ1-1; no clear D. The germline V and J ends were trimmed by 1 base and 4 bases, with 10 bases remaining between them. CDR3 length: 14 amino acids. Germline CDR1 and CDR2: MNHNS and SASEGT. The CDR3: CASSEVHGVTEAFF. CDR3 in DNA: TGTGCCAGCAGTGAAGTTCACGGGGTCACTGAAGCTTTCTTT.